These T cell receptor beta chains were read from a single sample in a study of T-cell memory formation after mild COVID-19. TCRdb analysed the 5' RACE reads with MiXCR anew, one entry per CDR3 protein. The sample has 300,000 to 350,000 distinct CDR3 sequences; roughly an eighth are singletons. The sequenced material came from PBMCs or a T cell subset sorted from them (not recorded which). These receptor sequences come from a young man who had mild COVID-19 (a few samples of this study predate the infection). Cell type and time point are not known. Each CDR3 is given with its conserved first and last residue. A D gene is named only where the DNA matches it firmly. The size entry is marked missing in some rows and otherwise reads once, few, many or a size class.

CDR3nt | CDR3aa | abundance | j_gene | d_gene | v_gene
TGTGCCAACGCCGCGGTGGGAGGTCCCGCAGATACGCAGTATTTT | CANAAVGGPADTQYF | NA | TRBJ2-3 | NA | TRBV10-3
TGTGCCAGCAGTTCGGACACAGCAGGAGAGCAGTTCTTC | CASSSDTAGEQFF | many | TRBJ2-1 | NA | TRBV5-4
TGTGCCAGCAGCACCGGAAGGGTGAACACTGAAGCTTTCTTT | CASSTGRVNTEAFF | few | TRBJ1-1 | NA | TRBV7-9
TGTGCCAGCAGCGCCACTAACTATGGCTACACCTTC | CASSATNYGYTF | many | TRBJ1-2 | NA | TRBV9
TGCAGTGCTCCGGACTCAAGAGAGGATGAGCAGTTCTTC | CSAPDSREDEQFF | NA | TRBJ2-1 | NA | TRBV20-1
TGTGCCAGCAGCTTTAGGAATGAAAAACTGTTTTTT | CASSFRNEKLFF | once | TRBJ1-4 | NA | TRBV7-9
TGTGCCACCAGTGATGCCGGGGAGACCCAGTACTTC | CATSDAGETQYF | NA | TRBJ2-5 | NA | TRBV24-1
TGTGCCAGTACCCGACGGGGCAATCAGCCCCAGCATTTT | CASTRRGNQPQHF | NA | TRBJ1-5 | NA | TRBV19
TGTGCCAGCAGTTCCCAAAGGGGAGGGGAGACCCAGTACTTC | CASSSQRGGETQYF | NA | TRBJ2-5 | TRBD2 | TRBV12-3/TRBV12-4
TGTGCCAGCAGCTTAAGGCGCGATAGCGGGGCGGAGACCCAGTACTTC | CASSLRRDSGAETQYF | few | TRBJ2-5 | TRBD2 | TRBV7-3
TGTGCCAGCACCGGGACAGGCAATGAAAAACTGTTTTTT | CASTGTGNEKLFF | many | TRBJ1-4 | TRBD1 | TRBV2
TGTGCCAGCAGTCCCAAGACTAGCGGGGGGAACAATGAGCAGTTCTTC | CASSPKTSGGNNEQFF | few | TRBJ2-1 | TRBD2 | TRBV11-3
TGTGCCAGCAGCCCCTGGGACAGTAAAGAGACCCAGTACTTC | CASSPWDSKETQYF | NA | TRBJ2-5 | TRBD1 | TRBV7-9
TGCAGTGCACCCCTCCCCGGGGCCCCCACTGAAGCTTTCTTT | CSAPLPGAPTEAFF | NA | TRBJ1-1 | NA | TRBV20-1
TGTGCCAGCAGCACGCCGGCCCCTCCAGCCAAAAACATTCAGTACTTC | CASSTPAPPAKNIQYF | NA | TRBJ2-4 | NA | TRBV7-2
TGTGCCAGCAGCTACCAGGACAGAAACACCGGGGAGCTGTTTTTT | CASSYQDRNTGELFF | NA | TRBJ2-2 | NA | TRBV7-8
TGTGCCAGTAGTATAACAGGGGGGAAGCACGAGCAGTACTTC | CASSITGGKHEQYF | NA | TRBJ2-7 | TRBD1 | TRBV19